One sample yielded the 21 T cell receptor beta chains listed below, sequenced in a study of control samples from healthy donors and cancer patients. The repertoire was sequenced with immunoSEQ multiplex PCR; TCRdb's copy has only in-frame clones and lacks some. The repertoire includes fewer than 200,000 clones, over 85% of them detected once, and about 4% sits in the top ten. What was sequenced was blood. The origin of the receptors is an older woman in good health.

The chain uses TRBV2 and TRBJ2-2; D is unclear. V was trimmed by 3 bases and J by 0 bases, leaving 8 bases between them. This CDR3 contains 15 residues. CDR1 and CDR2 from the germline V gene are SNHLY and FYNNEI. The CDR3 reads CASSDPVANTGELFF. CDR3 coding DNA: TGTGCCAGCAGTGATCCAGTCGCGAACACCGGGGAGCTGTTTTTT.

The CDR3 here is CASSLVGGRFGEAFF. For the CDR3, the DNA is TGTGCCAGCAGCTTAGTCGGGGGTAGATTTGGTGAAGCTTTCTTT. The chain uses TRBV7-9 and TRBJ1-1, with a possible D match to TRBD1 (5 bases). The V gene's germline CDR1 is SEHNR and CDR2 FQNEAQ (reference sequence). Trimming took 1 base from V and 7 from J, leaving 16 bases between them. The CDR3 is 15 residues long.

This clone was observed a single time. In DNA form, the CDR3 reads TGTGCCAGCAGCCCAAGGACAGGGGTTATTGAAAAACTGTTTTTT. Translated, it gives CASSPRTGVIEKLFF. This chain connects TRBV7-2 to TRBJ1-4; TRBD1 aligns across 9 bases. The ends lost 5 bases at V and 7 bases at J; junction bases unmatched: 8. Germline CDR1 and CDR2: SGHTA and FQGNSA. The CDR3 has 15 residues.

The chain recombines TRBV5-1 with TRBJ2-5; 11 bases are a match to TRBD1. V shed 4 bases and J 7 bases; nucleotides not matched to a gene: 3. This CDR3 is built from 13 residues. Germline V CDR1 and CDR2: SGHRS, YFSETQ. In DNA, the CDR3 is TGCGCCAGCAGCATGGGACAGGGGGGGACCCAGTACTTC. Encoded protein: CASSMGQGGTQYF.

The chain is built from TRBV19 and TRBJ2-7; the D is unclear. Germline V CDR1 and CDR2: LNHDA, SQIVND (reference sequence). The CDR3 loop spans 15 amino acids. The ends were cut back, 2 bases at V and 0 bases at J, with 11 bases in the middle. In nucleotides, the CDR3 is TGTGCCAGTAGTATATCCGCGACGGGCTCCTACGAGCAGTACTTC. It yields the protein CASSISATGSYEQYF.

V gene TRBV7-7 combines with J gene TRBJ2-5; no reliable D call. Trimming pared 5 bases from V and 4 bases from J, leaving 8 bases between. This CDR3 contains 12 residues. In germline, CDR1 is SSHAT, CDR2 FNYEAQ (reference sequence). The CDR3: CASSADGETQYF. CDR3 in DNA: TGTGCCAGCAGCGCCGACGGAGAGACCCAGTACTTC.

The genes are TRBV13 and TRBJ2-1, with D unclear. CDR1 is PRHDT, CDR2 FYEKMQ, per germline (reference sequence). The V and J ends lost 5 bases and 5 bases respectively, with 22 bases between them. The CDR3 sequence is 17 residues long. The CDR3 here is CASSLPSSRRSHNEQFF. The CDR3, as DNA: TGTGCCAGCAGCCTTCCCTCCTCCCGCCGGAGTCACAATGAGCAGTTCTTC.

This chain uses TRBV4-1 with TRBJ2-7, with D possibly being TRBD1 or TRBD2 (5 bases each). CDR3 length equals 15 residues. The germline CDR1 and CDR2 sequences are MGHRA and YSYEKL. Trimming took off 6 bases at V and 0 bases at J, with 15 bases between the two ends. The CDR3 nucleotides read TGCGCCAGCAGTCCCGGACATGGGGGCTCCTACGAGCAGTACTTC. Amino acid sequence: CASSPGHGGSYEQYF.

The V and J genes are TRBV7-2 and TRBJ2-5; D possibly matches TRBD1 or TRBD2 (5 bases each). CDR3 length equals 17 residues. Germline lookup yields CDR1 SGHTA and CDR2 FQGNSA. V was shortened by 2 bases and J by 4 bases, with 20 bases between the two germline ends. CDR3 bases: TGTGCCAGCAGCTTACTCCTTACCGGGACCCTACCAGAGACCCAGTACTTC. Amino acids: CASSLLLTGTLPETQYF.

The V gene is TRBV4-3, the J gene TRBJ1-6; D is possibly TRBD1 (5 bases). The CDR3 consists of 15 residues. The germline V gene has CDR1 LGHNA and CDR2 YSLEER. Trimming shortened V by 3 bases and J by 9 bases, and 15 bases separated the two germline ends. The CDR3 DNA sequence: TGCGCCAGCAGCCATTTGGGGACTTCGGGTTCACCCCTCCACTTT. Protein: CASSHLGTSGSPLHF.

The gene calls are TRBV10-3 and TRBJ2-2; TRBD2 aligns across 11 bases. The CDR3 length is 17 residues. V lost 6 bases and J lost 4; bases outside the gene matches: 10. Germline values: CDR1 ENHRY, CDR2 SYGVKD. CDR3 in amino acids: CAIRPSGGRESTGELFF. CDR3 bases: TGTGCCATCAGGCCTAGCGGGGGGAGGGAGTCCACCGGGGAGCTGTTTTTT.

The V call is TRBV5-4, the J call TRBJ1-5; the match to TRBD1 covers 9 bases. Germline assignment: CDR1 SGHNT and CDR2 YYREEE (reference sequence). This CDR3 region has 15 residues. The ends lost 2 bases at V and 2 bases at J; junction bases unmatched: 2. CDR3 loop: CASSLQGAGNQPQHF. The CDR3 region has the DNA TGTGCCAGCAGCTTACAGGGGGCCGGCAATCAGCCCCAGCATTTT.

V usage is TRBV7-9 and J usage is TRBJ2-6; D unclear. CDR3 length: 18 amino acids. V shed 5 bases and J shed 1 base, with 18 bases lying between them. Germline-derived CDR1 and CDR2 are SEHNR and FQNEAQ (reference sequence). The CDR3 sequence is CASSRSQLTKSGANVLTF. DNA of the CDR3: TGTGCCAGCAGCCGAAGTCAGTTAACTAAATCTGGGGCCAACGTCCTGACTTTC. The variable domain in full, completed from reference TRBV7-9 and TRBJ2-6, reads DTGVSQNPRHKITKRGQNVTFRCDPISEHNRLYWYRQTLGQGPEFLTYFQNEAQLEKSRLLSDRFSAERPKGSFSTLEIQRTEQGDSAMYLCASSRSQLTKSGANVLTFGAGSRLTVL.

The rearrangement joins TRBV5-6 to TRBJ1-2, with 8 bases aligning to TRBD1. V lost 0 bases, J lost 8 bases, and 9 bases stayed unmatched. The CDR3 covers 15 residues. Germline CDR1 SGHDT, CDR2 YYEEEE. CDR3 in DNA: TGTGCCAGCAGCTTGGAGCTACGACAGGGGTTGGGCTACACCTTC. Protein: CASSLELRQGLGYTF.

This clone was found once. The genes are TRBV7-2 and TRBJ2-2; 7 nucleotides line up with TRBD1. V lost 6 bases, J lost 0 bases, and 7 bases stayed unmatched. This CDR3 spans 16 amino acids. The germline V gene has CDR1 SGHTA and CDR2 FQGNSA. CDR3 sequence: CASRQQGPTNTGELFF. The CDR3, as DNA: TGTGCCAGCAGACAACAGGGGCCCACGAACACCGGGGAGCTGTTTTTT. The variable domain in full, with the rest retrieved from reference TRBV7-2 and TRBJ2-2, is GAGVSQSPSNKVTEKGKDVELRCDPISGHTALYWYRQSLGQGLEFLIYFQGNSAPDKSGLPSDRFSAERTGGSVSTLTIQRTQQEDSAVYLCASRQQGPTNTGELFFGEGSRLTVL.

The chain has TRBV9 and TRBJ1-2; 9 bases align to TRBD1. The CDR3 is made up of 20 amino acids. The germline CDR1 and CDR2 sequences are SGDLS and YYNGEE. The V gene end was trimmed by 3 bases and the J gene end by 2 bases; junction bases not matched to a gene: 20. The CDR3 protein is CASSATQKRTGAVGNYGYTF. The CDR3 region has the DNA TGTGCCAGCAGCGCCACCCAAAAGAGGACAGGGGCTGTTGGGAACTATGGCTACACCTTC.

CDR3 DNA: TGTGCCAGCAGTTCAGGGTTAGCGTCACCCCTCCACTTT. Its translation is CASSSGLASPLHF. V is TRBV7-8 and J is TRBJ1-6; possible D gene TRBD1, 5 bases. Trimming took 6 bases from V and 10 from J, leaving 13 bases between them. CDR3 length equals 13 residues. Germline CDR1 reads SGHVS; CDR2 reads FQNEAQ.

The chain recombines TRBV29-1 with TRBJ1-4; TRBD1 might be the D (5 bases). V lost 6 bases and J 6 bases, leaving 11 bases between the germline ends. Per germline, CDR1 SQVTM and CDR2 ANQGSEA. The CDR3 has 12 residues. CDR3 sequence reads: CSVAGSYEKLFF. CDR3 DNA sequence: TGCAGCGTGGCAGGGAGTTATGAAAAACTGTTTTTT. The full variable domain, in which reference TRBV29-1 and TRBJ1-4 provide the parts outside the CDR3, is SAVISQKPSRDICQRGTSLTIQCQVDSQVTMMFWYRQQPGQSLTLIATANQGSEATYESGFVIDKFPISRPNLTFSTLTVSNMSPEDSSIYLCSVAGSYEKLFFGSGTQLSVL.

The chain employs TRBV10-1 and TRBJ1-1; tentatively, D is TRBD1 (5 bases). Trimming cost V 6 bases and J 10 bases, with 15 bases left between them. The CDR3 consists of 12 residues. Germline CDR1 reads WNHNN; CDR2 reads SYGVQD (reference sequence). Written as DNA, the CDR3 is TGCGCCAGCAGCGACAGTTCGAGAGGAGCTTTCTTT. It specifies CASSDSSRGAFF.

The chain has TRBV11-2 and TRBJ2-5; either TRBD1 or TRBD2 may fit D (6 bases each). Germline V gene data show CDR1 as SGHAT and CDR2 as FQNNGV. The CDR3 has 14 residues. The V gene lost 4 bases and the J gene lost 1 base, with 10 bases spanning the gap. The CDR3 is CASSWRGIQETQYF. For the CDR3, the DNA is TGTGCCAGCAGCTGGAGGGGGATCCAAGAGACCCAGTACTTC.

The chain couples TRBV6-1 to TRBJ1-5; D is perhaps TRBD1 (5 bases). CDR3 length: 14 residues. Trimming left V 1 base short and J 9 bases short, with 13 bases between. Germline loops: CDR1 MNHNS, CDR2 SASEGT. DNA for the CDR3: TGTGCCAGCAGTGAAGAGATGGGACTGGGGCCCCAGCATTTT. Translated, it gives CASSEEMGLGPQHF.